This entry lists 19 T cell receptor beta chains sequenced from one sample in a study of blood T cell repertoires in COVID-19. Repertoires were generated with immunoSEQ multiplex PCR, while TCRdb's copy carries only in-frame clones and drops some. Here the sample spans 40,000 to 50,000 clones, more than 75% being singletons. Sequencing used peripheral blood. All receptors derive from a human donor in a cohort sampled during active COVID-19.

This clone was found once. The CDR3: CASSLQGALTHGANVLTF. CDR3 DNA: TGCGCCAGCAGCTTACAGGGGGCCCTTACCCATGGGGCCAACGTCCTGACTTTC. This chain connects TRBV5-1 to TRBJ2-6, with 9 bases that match TRBD1. Germline trimming cut 2 bases from V and 3 bases from J; bases unmatched to any gene: 9. Germline CDR1 SGHRS, CDR2 YFSETQ. This CDR3 is 18 amino acids long.

The chain combines TRBV19 with TRBJ2-7, with TRBD2 identical over 7 bases. Germline trimming cut 2 bases from V and 4 bases from J; bases unmatched to any gene: 5. The CDR3 consists of 14 residues. CDR1 is LNHDA, CDR2 SQIVND, per germline (reference sequence). CDR3 coding DNA: TGTGCCAGTAGTATAAGGCCCGGGGGGTACGAGCAGTACTTC. Its protein is CASSIRPGGYEQYF.

In this sample, this clone turned up a few times. J is TRBJ1-6 and V is TRBV27; the D gene is possibly TRBD1 (5 bases). Germline V gene sequence: CDR1 MNHEY, CDR2 SMNVEV (reference sequence). The CDR3 extends over 14 amino acids. Trimming removed 6 bases from V and 6 bases from J, with 12 bases in between. The CDR3 loop is CASRETVANSPLHF. Written as DNA, the CDR3 is TGTGCCAGCAGAGAGACAGTGGCTAATTCACCCCTCCACTTT.

Sample share makes this clone medium-sized. This CDR3 is CASSLSGSLHGQFF. The CDR3, as DNA: TGTGCCAGCAGCTTAAGCGGGAGCTTGCATGGGCAGTTCTTC. This rearrangement joins TRBV11-1 to TRBJ2-1; 8 bases match TRBD2. Germline V gene sequence: CDR1 SGHAT, CDR2 FQDESV (reference sequence). The CDR3 spans 14 residues. After removal of 2 bases from V and 12 bases from J, the junction contained 9 bases not matched to a gene.

V and J are TRBV29-1 and TRBJ2-7, with TRBD1 matching over 10 bases. The CDR3 length is 15 residues. Trimming removed 2 bases from V and 1 base from J; junction bases left unmatched: 5. Germline CDR1 reads SQVTM; CDR2 reads ANQGSEA. In DNA, the CDR3 is TGCAGCGTTGAATTTGACAGGGGGCGTTCCTACGAGCAGTACTTC. This codes for CSVEFDRGRSYEQYF.

The gene calls are TRBV4-2 and TRBJ2-1; 12 nucleotides match TRBD2. This CDR3 has 14 amino acids. The junction had 2 bases not matched to a gene; V was cut back by 5 bases and J by 6 bases. The germline gives CDR1 LGHNA, CDR2 YNFKEQ. CDR3: CASSSSGRANEQFF. The CDR3 coding sequence is TGTGCCAGCAGCTCTAGCGGGAGGGCCAATGAGCAGTTCTTC.

The genes are TRBV10-3 and TRBJ1-5; weak D call: TRBD1 (5 bases). V gave up 4 bases and J gave up 6 bases, with 10 bases separating them. From germline, CDR1 is ENHRY and CDR2 SYGVKD. The CDR3 extends over 13 amino acids. CDR3 sequence reads: CAISAGDAQPQHF. The CDR3 DNA reads TGTGCCATCAGTGCGGGGGATGCTCAGCCCCAGCATTTT.

The chain carries TRBV13 and TRBJ1-1, with 7 bases fitting TRBD1. CDR3 length: 18 residues. The trim removed 5 bases at V and 7 bases at J, leaving 22 bases unmatched. The germline CDR1 and CDR2 sequences are PRHDT and FYEKMQ (reference sequence). The CDR3 sequence: CASSLQALAQGVHNEAFF. The CDR3 bases are TGTGCCAGCAGCCTGCAGGCCTTAGCCCAGGGGGTTCATAATGAAGCTTTCTTT.

J is TRBJ1-5 and V is TRBV28; D is unclear. The CDR3 spans 14 residues. The germline V and J ends were trimmed by 3 bases and 0 bases, with 6 bases remaining between them. The germline V gene has CDR1 MDHEN and CDR2 SYDVKM. Here the CDR3 reads CASSLLDSNQPQHF. Written as DNA, the CDR3 is TGTGCCAGCAGTTTGTTAGATAGCAATCAGCCCCAGCATTTT.

This chain connects TRBV6-1 to TRBJ1-1; D is uncertain. The CDR3 is 13 residues long. CDR1 and CDR2 from the germline V gene are MNHNS and SASEGT. The V end was cut by 2 bases, the J end by 0 bases, with 4 bases between. The CDR3 bases are TGTGCCAGCAGTGAAACAATGAACACTGAAGCTTTCTTT. This codes for CASSETMNTEAFF.

This chain joins TRBV2 and TRBJ2-7; 7 nucleotides agree with TRBD1. Looked up from germline, CDR1 is SNHLY and CDR2 is FYNNEI. The V segment lost 2 bases and the J segment 2 bases; nucleotides outside the gene matches: 6. The CDR3 length is 15 residues. The CDR3 loop reads CASSEQGGLAYEQYF. The CDR3 nucleotides are TGTGCCAGCAGTGAACAAGGGGGCTTAGCCTACGAGCAGTACTTC.

The chain carries TRBV9 and TRBJ1-2; no clear D gene. This CDR3 is 13 amino acids long. V was shortened by 0 bases and J by 6 bases, with 9 bases between the two germline ends. The germline CDR1 and CDR2 sequences are SGDLS and YYNGEE. The CDR3, as DNA: TGTGCCAGCAGCGTAGCACTTTTGGATGGCTACACCTTC. Residues: CASSVALLDGYTF.

The chain has TRBV4-1 and TRBJ2-7; TRBD1 matches 7 bases. There are 17 residues in the CDR3. From germline, CDR1 is MGHRA and CDR2 YSYEKL. V was clipped by 7 bases and J by 4 bases; unmatched bases: 19. The DNA for the CDR3 is TGCGCCAGCAACGCAAAGGACCCCCGGGACAGAGTATACGAGCAGTACTTC. This codes for CASNAKDPRDRVYEQYF.

The chain uses TRBV30 and TRBJ2-7, with 7 positions matching TRBD2. The V gene end was trimmed by 3 bases and the J gene end by 0 bases; junction bases not matched to a gene: 5. The germline gives CDR1 GTSNPN, CDR2 SVGIG (reference sequence). The CDR3 sequence is 14 residues long. The CDR3 loop reads CAWSPRGVSYEQYF. The CDR3 nucleotides are TGTGCCTGGAGCCCTCGGGGGGTCTCCTACGAGCAGTACTTC.

The chain couples TRBV5-1 to TRBJ2-1; 8 bases align to TRBD2. The V gene's germline CDR1 is SGHRS and CDR2 YFSETQ. The V and J ends lost 1 base and 1 base, in that order; junction bases with no gene match: 1. CDR3 size: 15 residues. CDR3 amino acids: CASSLTSGSYNEQFF. As DNA, the CDR3 is TGCGCCAGCAGCTTGACTAGCGGATCCTACAATGAGCAGTTCTTC.

The chain links TRBV12-5 to TRBJ1-5, with TRBD1 matching over 9 bases. Trimming removed 6 bases from V and 4 bases from J; junction bases left unmatched: 4. Germline CDR1 LGHNT, CDR2 FRNRAP. The CDR3 is 14 residues long. CDR3 protein: CASGPGTGNQPQHF. The CDR3 DNA reads TGTGCTAGTGGGCCCGGGACAGGGAATCAGCCCCAGCATTTT.

The chain carries TRBV5-1 and TRBJ2-7, with D possibly TRBD2 on 5 matching bases. Per the germline V gene, CDR1 is SGHRS and CDR2 is YFSETQ. Trimming took off 6 bases at V and 0 bases at J, with 13 bases between the two ends. This CDR3 has 14 residues. The CDR3 DNA reads TGCGCCAGCAAATGGACTGATCTCTCCTACGAGCAGTACTTC. Translation: CASKWTDLSYEQYF.

The chain combines TRBV27 with TRBJ2-1; 8 bases map to TRBD2. CDR1 and CDR2 (germline): MNHEY, SMNVEV (reference sequence). CDR3 size: 15 residues. V dropped 3 bases and J dropped 10; count of bases not matched to a gene: 11. The CDR3 sequence is CASSLAGTSILEQFF. The CDR3 DNA follows: TGTGCCAGCAGTTTGGCCGGGACTAGTATATTGGAGCAGTTCTTC.

The chain links TRBV9 to TRBJ2-1; weak D call: TRBD2 (5 bases). The germline CDR1 and CDR2 sequences are SGDLS and YYNGEE. This CDR3 contains 15 residues. V shed 0 bases and J shed 2 bases, with 9 bases lying between them. CDR3 amino acids: CASSVDSVPYNEQFF. Here the CDR3 DNA reads TGTGCCAGCAGCGTAGATAGCGTACCCTACAATGAGCAGTTCTTC.